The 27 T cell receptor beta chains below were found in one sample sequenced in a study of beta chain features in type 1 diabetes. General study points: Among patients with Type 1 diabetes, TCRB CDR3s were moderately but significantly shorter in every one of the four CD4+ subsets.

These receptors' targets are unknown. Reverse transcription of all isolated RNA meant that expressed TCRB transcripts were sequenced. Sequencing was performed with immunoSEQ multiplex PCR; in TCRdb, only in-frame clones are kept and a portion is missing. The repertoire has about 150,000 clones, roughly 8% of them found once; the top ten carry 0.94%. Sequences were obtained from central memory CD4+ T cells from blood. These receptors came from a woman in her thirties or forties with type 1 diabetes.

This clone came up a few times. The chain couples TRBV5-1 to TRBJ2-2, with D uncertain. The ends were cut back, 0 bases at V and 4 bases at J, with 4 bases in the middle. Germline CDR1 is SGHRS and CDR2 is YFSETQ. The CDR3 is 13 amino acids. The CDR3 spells CASSLGSTGELFF. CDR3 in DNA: TGCGCCAGCAGCTTGGGCAGCACCGGGGAGCTGTTTTTT.

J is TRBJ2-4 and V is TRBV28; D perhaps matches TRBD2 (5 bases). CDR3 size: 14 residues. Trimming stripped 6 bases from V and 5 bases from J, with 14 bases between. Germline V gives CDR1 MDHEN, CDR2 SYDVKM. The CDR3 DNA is TGTGCCAGCAGCCTTCCTGGAGCGGAAAACATTCAGTACTTC. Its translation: CASSLPGAENIQYF. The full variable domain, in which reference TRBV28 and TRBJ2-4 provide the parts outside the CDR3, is DVKVTQSSRYLVKRTGEKVFLECVQDMDHENMFWYRQDPGLGLRLIYFSYDVKMKEKGDIPEGYSVSREKKERFSLILESASTNQTSMYLCASSLPGAENIQYFGAGTRLSVL.

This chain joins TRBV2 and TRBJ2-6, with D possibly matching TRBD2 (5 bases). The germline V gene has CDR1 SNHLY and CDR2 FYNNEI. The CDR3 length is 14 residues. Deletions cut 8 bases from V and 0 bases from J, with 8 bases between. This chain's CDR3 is CASGGDSGANVLTF. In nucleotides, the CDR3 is TGTGCCAGCGGAGGTGACTCTGGGGCCAACGTCCTGACTTTC.

DNA for the CDR3: TGCGCCAGCAGCCAAGCATGGAGGGACAGGGGCTCCTACGAGCAGTACTTC. Encoded protein: CASSQAWRDRGSYEQYF. The chain recombines TRBV4-1 with TRBJ2-7; 10 bases line up with TRBD1. CDR1 MGHRA and CDR2 YSYEKL come from the germline V gene. With 1 base clipped from V and 0 bases from J, the junction kept 6 bases outside the gene matches. This CDR3 is 17 amino acids long.

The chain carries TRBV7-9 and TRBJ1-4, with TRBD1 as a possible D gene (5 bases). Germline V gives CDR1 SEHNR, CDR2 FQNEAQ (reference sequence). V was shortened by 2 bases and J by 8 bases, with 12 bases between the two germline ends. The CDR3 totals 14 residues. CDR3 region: CASSLRQGKEKLFF. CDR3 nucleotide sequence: TGTGCCAGCAGCTTAAGGCAGGGAAAGGAAAAACTGTTTTTT.

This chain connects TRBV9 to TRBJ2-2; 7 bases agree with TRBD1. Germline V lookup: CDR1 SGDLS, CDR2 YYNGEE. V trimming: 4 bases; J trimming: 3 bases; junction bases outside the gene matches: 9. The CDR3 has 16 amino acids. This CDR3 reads CASSPRATGDTGELFF. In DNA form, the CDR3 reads TGTGCCAGCAGCCCCCGGGCTACAGGGGACACCGGGGAGCTGTTTTTT.

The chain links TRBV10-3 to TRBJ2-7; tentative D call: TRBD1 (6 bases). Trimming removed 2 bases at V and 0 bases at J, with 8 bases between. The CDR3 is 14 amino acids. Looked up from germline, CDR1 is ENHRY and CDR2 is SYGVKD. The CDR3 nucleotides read TGTGCCATCAGTGAGCAGGGGAGCTCCTACGAGCAGTACTTC. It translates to CAISEQGSSYEQYF.

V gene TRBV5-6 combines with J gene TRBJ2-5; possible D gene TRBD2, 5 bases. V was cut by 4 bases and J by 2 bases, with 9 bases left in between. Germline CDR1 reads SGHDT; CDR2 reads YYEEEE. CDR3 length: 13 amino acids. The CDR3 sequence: CASSLRGQETQYF. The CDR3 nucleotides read TGTGCCAGCAGCCTCCGGGGTCAAGAGACCCAGTACTTC.

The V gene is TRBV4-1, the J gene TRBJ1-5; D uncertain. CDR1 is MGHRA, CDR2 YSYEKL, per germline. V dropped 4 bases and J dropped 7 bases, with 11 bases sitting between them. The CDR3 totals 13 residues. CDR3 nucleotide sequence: TGCGCCAGCAGCCCGGAGGTTAGCCAGCCCCAGCATTTT. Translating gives CASSPEVSQPQHF.

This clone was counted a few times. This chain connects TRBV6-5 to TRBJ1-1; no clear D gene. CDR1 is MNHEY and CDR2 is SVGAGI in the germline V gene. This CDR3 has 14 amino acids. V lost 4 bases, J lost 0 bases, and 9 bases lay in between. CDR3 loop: CASSSRGMNTEAFF. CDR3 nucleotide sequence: TGTGCCAGCAGTTCTCGGGGTATGAACACTGAAGCTTTCTTT.

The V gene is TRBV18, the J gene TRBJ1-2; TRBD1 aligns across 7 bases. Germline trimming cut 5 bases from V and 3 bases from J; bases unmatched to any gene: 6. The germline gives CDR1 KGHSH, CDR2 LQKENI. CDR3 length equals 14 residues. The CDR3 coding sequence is TGTGCCAGCTCAGCCTCGCAGGGGGACTATGGCTACACCTTC. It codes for CASSASQGDYGYTF.

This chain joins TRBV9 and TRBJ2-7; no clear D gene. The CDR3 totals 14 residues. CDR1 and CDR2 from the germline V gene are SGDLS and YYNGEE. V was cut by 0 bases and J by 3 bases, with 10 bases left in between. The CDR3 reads CASSVALLSYEQYF. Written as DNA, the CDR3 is TGTGCCAGCAGCGTAGCTCTTCTAAGCTACGAGCAGTACTTC. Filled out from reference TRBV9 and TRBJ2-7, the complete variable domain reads DSGVTQTPKHLITATGQRVTLRCSPRSGDLSVYWYQQSLDQGLQFLIQYYNGEERAKGNILERFSAQQFPDLHSELNLSSLELGDSALYFCASSVALLSYEQYFGPGTRLTVT.

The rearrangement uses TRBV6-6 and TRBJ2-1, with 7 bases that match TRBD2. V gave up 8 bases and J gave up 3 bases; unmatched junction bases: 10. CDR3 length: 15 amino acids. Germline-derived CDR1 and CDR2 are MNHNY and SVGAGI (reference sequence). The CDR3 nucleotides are TGTGCCAGCTTAGGTGGGGAGGGCCGCTACAATGAGCAGTTCTTC. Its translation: CASLGGEGRYNEQFF.

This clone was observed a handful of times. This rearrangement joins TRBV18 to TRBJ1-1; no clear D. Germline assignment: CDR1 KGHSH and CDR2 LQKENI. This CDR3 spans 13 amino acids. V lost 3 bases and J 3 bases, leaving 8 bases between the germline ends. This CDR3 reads CASSPGGDTEAFF. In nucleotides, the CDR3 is TGTGCCAGCTCACCGGGCGGGGACACTGAAGCTTTCTTT.

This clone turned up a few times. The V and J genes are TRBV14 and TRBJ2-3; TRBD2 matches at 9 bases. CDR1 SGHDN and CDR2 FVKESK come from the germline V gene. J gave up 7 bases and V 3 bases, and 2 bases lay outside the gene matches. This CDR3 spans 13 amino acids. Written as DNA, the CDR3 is TGTGCCAGCAGCCACCTAGCGGGAAATACGCAGTATTTT. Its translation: CASSHLAGNTQYF.

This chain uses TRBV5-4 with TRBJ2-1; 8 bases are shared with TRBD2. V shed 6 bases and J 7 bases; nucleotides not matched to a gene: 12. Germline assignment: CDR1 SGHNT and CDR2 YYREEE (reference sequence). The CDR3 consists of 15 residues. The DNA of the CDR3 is TGTGCCAGCACCTGGGACGGGGGGGCCGGTAATGAGCAGTTCTTC. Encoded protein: CASTWDGGAGNEQFF.

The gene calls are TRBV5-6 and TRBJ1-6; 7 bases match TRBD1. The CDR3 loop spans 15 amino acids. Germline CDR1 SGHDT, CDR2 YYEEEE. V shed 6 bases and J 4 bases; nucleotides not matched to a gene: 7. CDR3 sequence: CASKTGQTYNSPLHF. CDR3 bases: TGTGCCAGCAAAACGGGACAGACTTATAATTCACCCCTCCACTTT.

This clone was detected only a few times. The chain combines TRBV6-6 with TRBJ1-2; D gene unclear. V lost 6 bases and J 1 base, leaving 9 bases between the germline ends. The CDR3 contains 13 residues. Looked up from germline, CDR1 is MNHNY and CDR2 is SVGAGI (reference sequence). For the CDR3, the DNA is TGTGCCAGCAGAAGCGTAATTAACTATGGCTACACCTTC. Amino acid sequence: CASRSVINYGYTF.

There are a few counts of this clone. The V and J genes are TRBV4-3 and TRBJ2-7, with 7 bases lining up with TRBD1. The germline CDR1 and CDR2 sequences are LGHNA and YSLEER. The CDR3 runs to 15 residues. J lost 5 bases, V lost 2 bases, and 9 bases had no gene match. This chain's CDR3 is CASSQSTGRGNEQYF. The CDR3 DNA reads TGCGCCAGCAGCCAATCGACAGGCAGGGGGAACGAGCAGTACTTC.

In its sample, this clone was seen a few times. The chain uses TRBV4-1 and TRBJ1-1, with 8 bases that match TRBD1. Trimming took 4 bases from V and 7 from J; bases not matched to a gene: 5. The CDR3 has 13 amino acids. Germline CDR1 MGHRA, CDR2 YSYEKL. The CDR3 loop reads CASSLSQGGEAFF. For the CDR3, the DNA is TGCGCCAGCAGCCTATCACAGGGGGGTGAAGCTTTCTTT.

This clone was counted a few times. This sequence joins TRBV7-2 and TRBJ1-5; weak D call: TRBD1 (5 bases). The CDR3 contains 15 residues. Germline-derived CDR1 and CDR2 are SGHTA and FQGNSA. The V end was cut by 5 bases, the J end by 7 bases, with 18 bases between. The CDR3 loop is CASSPISQGDQPQHF. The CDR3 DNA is TGTGCCAGCAGCCCCATCAGCCAGGGCGACCAGCCCCAGCATTTT.

The CDR3, as DNA: TGTGCCAGCAGTGCAGCGGGGGGCACAGATACGCAGTATTTT. This gives the protein CASSAAGGTDTQYF. The chain carries TRBV28 and TRBJ2-3, with 8 positions matching TRBD2. Trimming removed 5 bases from V and 1 base from J; junction bases left unmatched: 2. Germline V CDR1 and CDR2: MDHEN, SYDVKM. The CDR3 length is 14 residues.

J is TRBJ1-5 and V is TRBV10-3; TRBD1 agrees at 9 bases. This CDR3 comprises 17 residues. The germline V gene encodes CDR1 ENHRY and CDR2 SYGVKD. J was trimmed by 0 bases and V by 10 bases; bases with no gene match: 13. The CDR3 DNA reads TGTGCCACCTCGGGGACAGGGAGTATGGATAGCAATCAGCCCCAGCATTTT. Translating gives CATSGTGSMDSNQPQHF.

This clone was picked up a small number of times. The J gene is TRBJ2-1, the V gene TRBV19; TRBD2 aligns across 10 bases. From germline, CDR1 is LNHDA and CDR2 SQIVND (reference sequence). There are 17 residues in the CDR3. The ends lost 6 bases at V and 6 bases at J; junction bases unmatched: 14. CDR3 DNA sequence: TGTGCCAGTAGCCCTGGGGTAGCGGGAGGAGGAAGCAATGAGCAGTTCTTC. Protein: CASSPGVAGGGSNEQFF.

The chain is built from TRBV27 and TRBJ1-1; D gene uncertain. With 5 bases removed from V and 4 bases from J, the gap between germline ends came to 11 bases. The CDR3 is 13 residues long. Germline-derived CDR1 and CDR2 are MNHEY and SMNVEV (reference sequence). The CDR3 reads CASSPRHPTEAFF. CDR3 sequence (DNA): TGTGCCAGCAGTCCACGACACCCCACTGAAGCTTTCTTT.

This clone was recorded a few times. DNA of the CDR3: TGTGCCAGTAGAGAACTCATGAACACTGAAGCTTTCTTT. Residues: CASRELMNTEAFF. This rearrangement joins TRBV19 to TRBJ1-1, with D unclear. Trimming left V 6 bases short and J 0 bases short, with 8 bases between. The germline CDR1 and CDR2 sequences are LNHDA and SQIVND (reference sequence). This CDR3 spans 13 amino acids.

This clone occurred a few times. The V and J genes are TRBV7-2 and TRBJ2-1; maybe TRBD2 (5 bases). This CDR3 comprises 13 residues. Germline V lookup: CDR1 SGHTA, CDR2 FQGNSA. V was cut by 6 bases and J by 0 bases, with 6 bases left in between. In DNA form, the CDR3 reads TGTGCCAGCAGGAGCGGCTCCTACAATGAGCAGTTCTTC. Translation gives CASRSGSYNEQFF.